The 10 T cell receptor beta chains presented below share a single source sample, sequenced in a study of T cells in Graves' hyperthyroidism and ophthalmopathy. It was RNA transcripts that yielded the amplified TCR beta CDR3 regions. HTBI primers were used for first-round RT-PCR of the TCR CDR3. A single record per CDR3 protein comes from TCRdb applying MiXCR to the multiplex PCR reads. This sample carries 450,000 to 650,000 distinct CDR3 sequences, about 20% of them seen once, and the ten largest clones take approximately 25%. The specimen sequenced was blood. Every receptor here comes from a man between 18 and 35 years old with Graves' hyperthyroidism.

The chain joins TRBV20-1 to TRBJ2-7, with 9 nucleotides matching TRBD1. Looked up from germline, CDR1 is DFQATT and CDR2 is SNEGSKA (reference sequence). The CDR3 runs to 15 residues. The ends lost 1 base at V and 5 bases at J; junction bases unmatched: 9. The CDR3 nucleotides are TGCAGTGCTAGAGGGAGAGGGGACAGGGACCACGAGCAGTACTTC. Protein: CSARGRGDRDHEQYF.

The chain combines TRBV4-2 with TRBJ2-2; D is undetermined. With 1 base removed from V and 0 bases from J, the gap between germline ends came to 9 bases. The CDR3 covers 16 residues. In germline, CDR1 is LGHNA, CDR2 YNFKEQ. CDR3 coding DNA: TGTGCCAGCAGCCAAGTAGGACGGACGAACACCGGGGAGCTGTTTTTT. This translates into CASSQVGRTNTGELFF.

The table lists this clonotype with many counts. This chain joins TRBV30 and TRBJ1-1, with D possibly TRBD1 on 6 matching bases. The CDR3 is made up of 12 amino acids. In germline, CDR1 is GTSNPN, CDR2 SVGIG (reference sequence). Trimming took off 7 bases at V and 4 bases at J, with 13 bases between the two ends. In DNA form, the CDR3 reads TGTGCCTTGGTGTGGGGGCGCACTGAAGCTTTCTTT. Residues: CALVWGRTEAFF.

This clonotype was detected many times. V gene TRBV6-2 or TRBV6-3 combines with J gene TRBJ2-7, with a tentative D call TRBD1 (5 bases). CDR1 is MNHEY and CDR2 is SVGEGT in the germline V gene. CDR3 length equals 13 residues. The V gene lost 11 bases and the J gene lost 2 bases, with 16 bases spanning the gap. The CDR3 DNA follows: TGTGCCGCTCGCGACAGCAGACCCTACGAGCAGTACTTC. Its protein product is CAARDSRPYEQYF.

DNA of the CDR3: TGTGCCAGCAGTGACTCGTACGGAGGGGAAGGCTACACCTTC. This sequence encodes CASSDSYGGEGYTF. The chain employs TRBV6-4 and TRBJ1-2; D possibly corresponds to TRBD1 (5 bases). Trimming shortened V by 0 bases and J by 8 bases, and 13 bases separated the two germline ends. This CDR3 comprises 14 residues. Germline loops: CDR1 MRHNA, CDR2 SNTAGT.

This clonotype was observed a few times. V gene TRBV6-5 combines with J gene TRBJ1-2, with D perhaps TRBD1 (6 bases). V lost 2 bases, J lost 6 bases, and 13 bases lay in between. CDR1 MNHEY and CDR2 SVGAGI come from the germline V gene. The CDR3 spans 14 residues. CDR3 protein: CASSYAGALNGYTF. The DNA for the CDR3 is TGTGCCAGCAGTTACGCGGGGGCGTTAAATGGCTACACCTTC.

This clonotype was recorded at least ten times. The chain joins TRBV28 to TRBJ1-5; D not resolved. CDR1 and CDR2 (germline): MDHEN, SYDVKM. The V gene lost 8 bases and the J gene lost 0 bases, with 8 bases spanning the gap. CDR3 length equals 13 residues. CDR3 nucleotide sequence: TGTGCCAGCCAATTCTATAGCAATCAGCCCCAGCATTTT. Translation: CASQFYSNQPQHF.

V usage is TRBV7-8 and J usage is TRBJ1-6; 8 bases fit TRBD1. Per the germline V gene, CDR1 is SGHVS and CDR2 is FQNEAQ. The V and J ends lost 0 bases and 2 bases, in that order; junction bases with no gene match: 3. The CDR3 runs 17 residues. CDR3 region: CASSLARTGTYNSPLHF. The CDR3, as DNA: TGTGCCAGCAGCTTAGCCCGGACAGGGACCTATAATTCACCCCTCCACTTT. Combining the CDR3 with reference TRBV7-8 and TRBJ1-6 gives the whole variable domain GAGVSQSPRYKVAKRGQDVALRCDPISGHVSLFWYQQALGQGPEFLTYFQNEAQLDKSGLPSDRFFAERPEGSVSTLKIQRTQQEDSAVYLCASSLARTGTYNSPLHFGNGTRLTVT.

The chain employs TRBV6-2 or TRBV6-3 and TRBJ2-4, with 13 bases aligning to TRBD2. The CDR3 length is 18 residues. J was trimmed by 2 bases and V by 8 bases; bases with no gene match: 12. CDR1 and CDR2 from the germline V gene are MNHEY and SVGEGT. In nucleotides, the CDR3 is TGTGCCAGCTCCCCCGGACTAGCGGGAGTTGGCCCCAAAAACATTCAGTACTTC. Translation: CASSPGLAGVGPKNIQYF.

The sample holds many counts of this clonotype. The chain is built from TRBV29-1 and TRBJ1-3, with no clear D. CDR3 length equals 11 residues. From germline, CDR1 is SQVTM and CDR2 ANQGSEA. Deletions cut 6 bases from V and 0 bases from J, with 3 bases between. In nucleotides, the CDR3 is TGCAGCGTCTCCTCTGGAAACACCATATATTTT. This codes for CSVSSGNTIYF.